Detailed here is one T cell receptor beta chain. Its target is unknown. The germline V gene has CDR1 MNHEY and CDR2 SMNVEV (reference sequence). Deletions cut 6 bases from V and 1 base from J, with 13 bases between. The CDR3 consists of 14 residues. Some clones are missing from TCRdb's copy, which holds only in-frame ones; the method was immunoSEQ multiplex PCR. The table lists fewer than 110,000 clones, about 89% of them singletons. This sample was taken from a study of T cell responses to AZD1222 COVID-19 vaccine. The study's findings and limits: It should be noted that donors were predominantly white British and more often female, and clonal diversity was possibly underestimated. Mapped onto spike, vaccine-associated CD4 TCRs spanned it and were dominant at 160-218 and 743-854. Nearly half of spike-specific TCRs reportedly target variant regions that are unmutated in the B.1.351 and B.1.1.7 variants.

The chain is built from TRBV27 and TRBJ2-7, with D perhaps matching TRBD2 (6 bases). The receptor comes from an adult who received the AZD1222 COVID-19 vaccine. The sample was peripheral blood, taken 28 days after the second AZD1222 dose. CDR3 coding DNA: TGTGCCAGCAGCGCCGGAGGGGCATCCTACGAGCAGTACTTC. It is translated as CASSAGGASYEQYF.